The rows below give T cell receptor beta chains drawn from one sample of a study of blood T cell repertoires in COVID-19. Data came from immunoSEQ multiplex PCR; TCRdb stores just in-frame clones and leaves some out. The sample lists 120,000 or so clones, around 83% seen once, with over 9.5% in the top ten. Sequencing was performed on peripheral blood. Receptors were obtained from a man in his fifties or sixties with acute or convalescent COVID-19. Both conserved end residues are part of each CDR3. Fields, in order: J gene, clone size, D gene, V gene, CDR3 protein, CDR3 DNA. The D gene is left open where the match is weak. Where a row states a size, it is once, few, many or the class of an expanded clone; other rows omit it.

TRBJ1-1,.,.,TRBV28,CASSSPGTEAFF,TGTGCCAGCAGTTCGCCAGGGACTGAAGCTTTCTTT
TRBJ1-5,.,TRBD1,TRBV24-1,CATSAFQGGPQHF,TGTGCCACCAGCGCTTTTCAGGGGGGGCCCCAGCATTTT
TRBJ1-2,.,.,TRBV7-6,CASSLGTHSGYTF,TGTGCCAGCAGCTTAGGGACTCATAGTGGCTACACCTTC
TRBJ2-2,.,TRBD2,TRBV7-9,CATGRLAPSGRPRELFF,TGTGCCACCGGGAGGCTCGCGCCTAGCGGGAGACCCCGGGAGCTGTTTTTT
TRBJ1-5,few,.,TRBV5-7,CASIPTTGYYSNQPQHF,TGTGCCAGCATTCCCACTACAGGGTATTATAGCAATCAGCCCCAGCATTTT
TRBJ1-6,.,TRBD1,TRBV6-5,CASSPGQGGSPLHF,TGTGCCAGCAGTCCTGGACAGGGGGGATCACCCCTCCACTTT
TRBJ2-1,few,.,TRBV13,CASSKEEEQFF,TGTGCCAGCAGCAAAGAGGAAGAGCAGTTCTTC
TRBJ1-3,.,.,TRBV15,CATSRDRTSSGTIYF,TGTGCCACCAGCAGAGACAGGACTTCATCGGGCACCATATATTTT
TRBJ1-4,once,.,TRBV3-1/TRBV3-2,CASRRGEEKLFF,TGTGCCAGCAGACGGGGAGAGGAAAAACTGTTTTTT
TRBJ1-2,.,.,TRBV10-3,CAISEFGGDYGYTF,TGTGCCATCAGTGAGTTCGGGGGGGACTATGGCTACACCTTC
TRBJ2-2,.,.,TRBV4-1,CASSRSLNTGELFF,TGCGCCAGCAGTCGTTCTCTGAACACCGGGGAGCTGTTTTTT
TRBJ2-1,.,TRBD2,TRBV9,CASSGVLLAGGSKFF,TGTGCCAGCAGCGGGGTACTACTAGCGGGAGGCTCAAAGTTCTTC
TRBJ2-5,.,.,TRBV5-1,CASSSLAGETQYF,TGCGCCAGCAGCTCCCTGGCGGGAGAGACCCAGTACTTC
TRBJ2-1,.,TRBD2,TRBV3-1/TRBV3-2,CASSQVGLAFYNEQFF,TGTGCCAGCAGCCAAGTCGGACTAGCTTTCTACAATGAGCAGTTCTTC
TRBJ2-1,.,.,TRBV29-1,CSVGGGIGRDEQFF,TGCAGCGTTGGGGGCGGGATCGGAAGGGATGAGCAGTTCTTC
TRBJ2-4,.,TRBD1,TRBV2,CASSPRTGENIQYF,TGTGCCAGCAGTCCGAGGACAGGGGAAAACATTCAGTACTTC
TRBJ2-3,.,TRBD1,TRBV6-5,CASSNGQGSTDTQYF,TGTGCCAGCAGTAACGGACAGGGTAGCACAGATACGCAGTATTTT
TRBJ2-7,.,TRBD1,TRBV18,CASSTVLTGAGEQYF,TGTGCCAGCTCGACTGTTTTGACAGGGGCGGGGGAGCAGTACTTC
TRBJ2-7,once,TRBD1,TRBV7-2,CASSLRETGGLYEQYF,TGTGCCAGCAGCCTACGAGAGACAGGGGGCCTGTACGAGCAGTACTTC
TRBJ1-1,few,TRBD1,TRBV18,CASSQGTAMNTEAFF,TGTGCCAGCTCACAGGGGACAGCAATGAACACTGAAGCTTTCTTT
TRBJ1-1,.,.,TRBV5-8,CASLYGRGLYMNTEAFF,TGTGCCAGCCTATATGGAAGGGGCCTTTATATGAACACTGAAGCTTTCTTT
TRBJ1-4,.,TRBD1,TRBV12-3/TRBV12-4,CASSRTGVGKLFF,TGTGCCAGCAGTCGGACAGGGGTCGGAAAACTGTTTTTT
TRBJ2-3,.,TRBD2,TRBV28,CASSPAGGHADTQYF,TGTGCCAGCAGTCCCGCGGGAGGGCACGCAGATACGCAGTATTTT
TRBJ2-3,.,.,TRBV7-9,CASSLGRATALRHTDTQYF,TGTGCCAGCAGCTTAGGTAGAGCCACGGCGCTAAGACACACAGATACGCAGTATTTT
TRBJ2-2,.,.,TRBV6-5,CASSSRAGELFF,TGTGCCAGCAGTTCCCGGGCCGGGGAGCTGTTTTTT
TRBJ2-2,.,.,TRBV9,CASSVVGGNTGELFF,TGTGCCAGCAGCGTCGTTGGCGGGAACACCGGGGAGCTGTTTTTT
TRBJ2-1,once,.,TRBV27,CASSPIIAGGPSYNEQFF,TGTGCCAGCAGTCCTATAATCGCCGGGGGACCCTCCTACAATGAGCAGTTCTTC
TRBJ2-5,.,.,TRBV7-9,CASSLVNRQETQYF,TGTGCCAGCAGCTTGGTTAACAGGCAAGAGACCCAGTACTTC
TRBJ2-1,.,TRBD2,TRBV25-1,CASSERGTSGSSYNEQFF,TGTGCCAGCAGTGAGAGGGGGACTAGCGGGAGCTCCTACAATGAGCAGTTCTTC
TRBJ2-5,.,TRBD1,TRBV5-1,CASSVSGTGGWETQYF,TGCGCCAGCAGCGTATCCGGGACAGGGGGCTGGGAGACCCAGTACTTC
TRBJ1-1,.,.,TRBV28,CASSLLGGPGRLGNTEAFF,TGTGCCAGCAGTTTATTAGGGGGACCGGGGCGTCTAGGAAACACTGAAGCTTTCTTT
TRBJ1-2,.,TRBD1,TRBV27,CASPRRGTGYGYTF,TGTGCCAGCCCCCGCCGCGGGACAGGGTATGGCTACACCTTC
TRBJ2-1,.,.,TRBV28,CASSLRIVRQIYNEQFF,TGTGCCAGCAGTTTGAGGATCGTCCGGCAAATCTACAATGAGCAGTTCTTC
TRBJ2-1,few,TRBD2,TRBV6-2/TRBV6-3,CASSSAGGRDEQFF,TGTGCCAGCAGTTCCGCGGGAGGTAGGGATGAGCAGTTCTTC
TRBJ2-2,.,.,TRBV5-1,CASSSGQGGTGELFF,TGCGCCAGCTCCTCCGGGCAGGGAGGCACCGGGGAGCTGTTTTTT
TRBJ1-2,.,.,TRBV7-2,CASSPVTRGYGYTF,TGTGCCAGCAGCCCCGTGACCCGGGGGTATGGCTACACCTTC
TRBJ1-2,.,.,TRBV7-9,CASSPDRGSYGYTF,TGTGCCAGCAGCCCCGATCGGGGAAGCTATGGCTACACCTTC
TRBJ2-5,once,.,TRBV5-1,CASSFEGEETQYF,TGCGCCAGCAGCTTTGAGGGAGAAGAGACCCAGTACTTC
TRBJ2-7,.,.,TRBV2,CASSDGAKGAYEQYF,TGTGCCAGCAGTGATGGGGCCAAGGGGGCCTACGAGCAGTACTTC
TRBJ2-7,.,TRBD2,TRBV7-7,CASSPGRSYEQYF,TGTGCAAGCTCCCCCGGGAGGTCCTACGAGCAGTACTTC
TRBJ2-5,.,.,TRBV3-1/TRBV3-2,CASSLSDLQETQYF,TGTGCCAGCAGCCTCTCGGACTTGCAAGAGACCCAGTACTTC
TRBJ2-2,.,TRBD2,TRBV23-1,CASSLTASGANTGELFF,TGCGCCAGCAGTCTTACCGCTAGCGGAGCGAACACCGGGGAGCTGTTTTTT
TRBJ2-6,.,.,TRBV5-4,CASSGGLSPFSGANVLTF,TGTGCCAGCAGCGGGGGACTTTCGCCCTTTAGTGGGGCCAACGTCCTGACTTTC
TRBJ1-2,.,TRBD1,TRBV18,CASSRDRGLYGYTF,TGTGCCAGCTCACGCGACAGGGGGTTATATGGCTACACCTTC
TRBJ2-5,.,.,TRBV2,CASLVDLRETQYF,TGTGCCTCGCTCGTTGACCTCAGGGAGACCCAGTACTTC
TRBJ1-2,.,TRBD1,TRBV28,CASSSPTQTGGPGGYTF,TGTGCCAGCAGTTCCCCCACCCAAACAGGGGGCCCTGGTGGCTACACCTTC
TRBJ1-1,few,TRBD1,TRBV19,CASSISDREDYTEAFF,TGTGCCAGTAGTATTTCGGACAGGGAAGATTACACTGAAGCTTTCTTT
TRBJ2-3,.,.,TRBV14,CASSQDRRDTQYF,TGTGCCAGCAGCCAAGATCGTCGGGATACGCAGTATTTT